This T cell receptor beta chain was sequenced in a study of CD8 T cells in ankylosing spondylitis. General study findings and limits: Some of these motif variants have turned up before, in reports on reactive arthritis synovial fluid and blood.

TCRdb re-called the 5' RACE reads with MiXCR, one entry per CDR3 protein. The sample lists 290,000 or so distinct CDR3 sequences; less than 25% were seen once. As for this clonotype: Its specificity is unknown.

The material sequenced was blood, either unsorted or a sorted T cell fraction (not recorded which). This sequence originates from a female donor with ankylosing spondylitis or in good health (not recorded which).

CDR3 DNA sequence: TGTGCCAGCAGAGAGGGACTAGCGCAAGATACGCAGTATTTT. Its protein is CASREGLAQDTQYF. The rearrangement joins TRBV12-3 or TRBV12-4 to TRBJ2-3, with 10 bases lining up with TRBD2. This CDR3 spans 14 amino acids. V trimming: 6 bases; J trimming: 5 bases; junction bases outside the gene matches: 5.